These 30 T cell receptor beta chains were sequenced from one sample in a study of shared T cell receptors in the human thymus (dated by TCRdb to about 2021). Receptor amplification or capture employed the immunoSEQ multiplex PCR assay. Entries here come from immuneACCESS through TCRdb and include only in-frame sequences with V and J called. Some clones fail to appear in such tables; in the studies checked, an unresolved V gene covers under half of the shortfall, and the cause of the remainder is unknown. Counted in this sample were under 700,000 clones; approximately 80% of them appeared once. 0.013% of the sample is in the top ten clones. The same specimen was also included in a second study, on human thymus T cells.

The sample was thymocytes. The receptors originated from a boy under two years old with a congenital heart defect. Donor details come from another sample of the same person, matched by shared clones.

This chain links TRBV15 with TRBJ1-2, with D unclear. V dropped 0 bases and J dropped 4 bases, with 9 bases sitting between them. The CDR3 consists of 14 residues. Germline CDR1 reads LNHNV; CDR2 reads YYDKDF (reference sequence). CDR3 sequence reads: CATSRDRGCYGYTF. The CDR3 region has the DNA TGTGCCACCAGCAGAGATAGAGGATGCTATGGCTACACCTTC.

V and J are TRBV9 and TRBJ2-2; D possibly corresponds to TRBD2 (6 bases). There are 14 residues in the CDR3. The germline V and J ends were trimmed by 5 bases and 3 bases, with 11 bases remaining between them. Per germline, CDR1 SGDLS and CDR2 YYNGEE. CDR3 coding DNA: TGTGCCAGCAGGGAAACGGGGGACACCGGGGAGCTGTTTTTT. This codes for CASRETGDTGELFF.

CDR3 DNA: TGTGCCAGCAGTTGGTCCCAAGCGCTGGGGAACACTGAAGCTTTCTTT. This encodes CASSWSQALGNTEAFF. This chain joins TRBV28 and TRBJ1-1; no clear D gene. Deletions cut 4 bases from V and 1 base from J, with 16 bases between. This CDR3 is built from 16 residues. Per germline, CDR1 MDHEN and CDR2 SYDVKM.

This rearrangement joins TRBV4-3 to TRBJ2-1; TRBD2 matches 11 bases. Germline trimming cut 1 base from V and 7 bases from J; bases unmatched to any gene: 6. The germline gives CDR1 LGHNA, CDR2 YSLEER. The CDR3 is 16 amino acids. CDR3 loop: CASSQGVTSGENEQFF. The CDR3 DNA reads as TGCGCCAGCAGCCAAGGTGTGACTAGCGGGGAGAATGAGCAGTTCTTC.

This clone occurred a few times. The CDR3 reads CASSQVGQSLSGANVLTF. The DNA of the CDR3 is TGCGCCAGCAGCCAAGTAGGACAGTCCCTCTCTGGGGCCAACGTCCTGACTTTC. The chain links TRBV4-3 to TRBJ2-6; possible D gene TRBD1, 6 bases. In germline, CDR1 is LGHNA, CDR2 YSLEER. This CDR3 has 18 residues. Deletions cut 1 base from V and 0 bases from J, with 13 bases between.

The V call is TRBV6-1, the J call TRBJ2-2; D is perhaps TRBD2 (5 bases). Trimming took off 2 bases at V and 1 base at J, with 17 bases between the two ends. The length of the CDR3 is 18 residues. CDR1 MNHNS and CDR2 SASEGT come from the germline V gene. The CDR3 loop reads CASSELERSEENTGELFF. Here the CDR3 DNA reads TGTGCCAGCAGTGAACTGGAGCGCTCGGAGGAGAACACCGGGGAGCTGTTTTTT.

The chain employs TRBV5-6 and TRBJ1-1, with a possible D match to TRBD1 (5 bases). The germline V and J ends were trimmed by 0 bases and 6 bases, with 12 bases remaining between them. CDR3 size: 14 residues. The germline V gene has CDR1 SGHDT and CDR2 YYEEEE. The CDR3 reads CASSLEGQEAEAFF. The CDR3 nucleotides are TGTGCCAGCAGCTTGGAGGGGCAAGAGGCTGAAGCTTTCTTT.

This chain uses TRBV6-6 with TRBJ2-5; the D is unclear. The length of the CDR3 is 14 residues. CDR1 is MNHNY, CDR2 SVGAGI, per germline (reference sequence). V was trimmed by 7 bases and J by 4 bases, leaving 16 bases between them. CDR3 residues: CASMGMRVGETQYF. For the CDR3, the DNA is TGTGCCAGCATGGGCATGAGAGTGGGAGAGACCCAGTACTTC.

The chain combines TRBV27 with TRBJ2-7, with 10 bases fitting TRBD2. Germline CDR1 is MNHEY and CDR2 is SMNVEV (reference sequence). V trimming: 8 bases; J trimming: 0 bases; junction bases outside the gene matches: 16. CDR3 length equals 18 residues. CDR3 residues: CASGRGTSVTVPSYEQYF. The CDR3 bases are TGTGCCAGCGGTCGTGGGACTAGCGTAACGGTACCCTCCTACGAGCAGTACTTC.

The genes are TRBV7-2 and TRBJ2-7; TRBD2 might be the D (6 bases). Germline CDR1 SGHTA, CDR2 FQGNSA. The CDR3 spans 15 residues. V shed 3 bases and J shed 0 bases, with 12 bases lying between them. CDR3: CASSLEGMVSYEQYF. DNA for the CDR3: TGTGCCAGCAGCTTGGAGGGAATGGTCTCCTACGAGCAGTACTTC.

Written as DNA, the CDR3 is TGTGCCAGCATTGGACAGGGATCCGATAATTCACCCCTCCACTTT. This translates into CASIGQGSDNSPLHF. The chain uses TRBV6-6 and TRBJ1-6; 8 bases map to TRBD1. The CDR3 runs 15 residues. Per the germline V gene, CDR1 is MNHNY and CDR2 is SVGAGI (reference sequence). J gave up 5 bases and V 7 bases, and 7 bases lay outside the gene matches.

This clone was seen only a few times. This chain links TRBV29-1 with TRBJ1-1, with 12 bases identical to TRBD1. From germline, CDR1 is SQVTM and CDR2 ANQGSEA. V shed 6 bases, J shed 0 bases, and the junction held 11 bases outside the gene matches. The CDR3 sequence is 17 residues long. The CDR3 protein is CSVTGTGGGPLNTEAFF. The CDR3 DNA is TGCAGCGTCACCGGGACAGGGGGCGGTCCCTTGAACACTGAAGCTTTCTTT.

In its sample, this clone was seen a few times. This rearrangement joins TRBV5-1 to TRBJ1-2; D perhaps matches TRBD1 (6 bases). The germline V and J ends were trimmed by 0 bases and 4 bases, with 16 bases remaining between them. The CDR3 totals 16 residues. The germline V gene has CDR1 SGHRS and CDR2 YFSETQ. The chain's CDR3 is CASSLDRVSPLYGYTF. In DNA form, the CDR3 reads TGCGCCAGCAGCTTGGACAGGGTCTCCCCTCTCTATGGCTACACCTTC.

In its sample, this clone was seen once. The V gene is TRBV13, the J gene TRBJ1-1; D is unclear. The CDR3 extends over 13 amino acids. The V end lost 2 bases, the J end lost 4 bases, and 8 bases lay between the germline ends. Germline V gives CDR1 PRHDT, CDR2 FYEKMQ (reference sequence). CDR3 DNA sequence: TGTGCCAGCAGCTTATCTCTAGGCACTGAAGCTTTCTTT. Translating it yields CASSLSLGTEAFF.

The J gene is TRBJ2-1, the V gene TRBV28; 11 bases align to TRBD2. This CDR3 has 15 residues. With V trimmed by 7 bases and J by 4 bases, 6 bases remained unmatched. Germline CDR1 reads MDHEN; CDR2 reads SYDVKM. The CDR3 loop reads CASNVLAGEYNEQFF. CDR3 nucleotide sequence: TGTGCCAGCAACGTACTAGCGGGAGAATACAATGAGCAGTTCTTC.

The CDR3 bases are TGTGCCAGCAGCTTGGGAACAGGGGGGAACAATGAGCAGTTCTTC. Its protein product is CASSLGTGGNNEQFF. V and J are TRBV5-6 and TRBJ2-1; the match to TRBD1 covers 8 bases. This CDR3 region has 15 residues. The V gene's germline CDR1 is SGHDT and CDR2 YYEEEE. V gave up 0 bases and J gave up 5 bases; unmatched junction bases: 4.

This chain joins TRBV29-1 and TRBJ2-1; TRBD2 matches at 7 bases. After removal of 1 base from V and 5 bases from J, the junction contained 2 bases not matched to a gene. Germline assignment: CDR1 SQVTM and CDR2 ANQGSEA. This CDR3 region has 13 residues. Here the CDR3 DNA reads TGCAGCGTTGAAGCGGGAGGAAACAATGAGCAGTTCTTC. Its protein product is CSVEAGGNNEQFF.

The chain joins TRBV7-9 to TRBJ2-2, with 8 positions matching TRBD1. This CDR3 region has 15 residues. The V and J ends lost 1 base and 4 bases, in that order; junction bases with no gene match: 2. CDR1 and CDR2 (germline): SEHNR, FQNEAQ (reference sequence). CDR3 nucleotide sequence: TGTGCCAGCAGCTTAGTTCAGGGGGCCACCGGGGAGCTGTTTTTT. As protein: CASSLVQGATGELFF.

This chain joins TRBV4-2 and TRBJ2-7; possibly TRBD1 for D (6 bases). CDR1 and CDR2 (germline): LGHNA, YNFKEQ. The CDR3 extends over 16 amino acids. Trimming took 5 bases from V and 6 from J, leaving 23 bases between them. CDR3 residues: CASSYKEQGFYAEQYF. The CDR3 bases are TGTGCCAGCAGCTATAAGGAACAGGGTTTCTACGCCGAGCAGTACTTC.

About this clone itself: One junction end does not reproduce the germline sequence, and a read error may be involved. This chain connects TRBV14 to TRBJ2-7, with TRBD1 identical over 12 bases. The germline gives CDR1 SGHDN, CDR2 FVKESK. The CDR3 has 16 residues. The CDR3 region is CASSHLGTGGSHEQYF. The DNA of the CDR3 is TGTGCCAGCAGCCACCTTGGGACAGGGGGCTCCCACGAGCAGTACTTC.

This chain connects TRBV10-1 to TRBJ2-1; 7 bases align to TRBD2. V was pared by 3 bases and J by 5 bases, with 7 bases of the junction left unmatched. CDR1 is WNHNN and CDR2 is SYGVQD in the germline V gene (reference sequence). This CDR3 is 15 amino acids long. Written as DNA, the CDR3 is TGCGCCAGCAGTGACGGCGGGAGCAACAACAATGAGCAGTTCTTC. It encodes CASSDGGSNNNEQFF.

CDR3 sequence reads: CASRLAGGPLYEQYF. CDR3 sequence (DNA): TGTGCCAGCAGACTAGCGGGAGGCCCCCTATACGAGCAGTACTTC. The chain links TRBV27 to TRBJ2-7, with TRBD2 matching 12 bases. CDR1 and CDR2 from the germline V gene are MNHEY and SMNVEV (reference sequence). The CDR3 covers 15 residues. The V segment lost 6 bases and the J segment 4 bases; nucleotides outside the gene matches: 7.

Comments on this clone: The same CDR3 can be traced to other DNA sequences in this sample. V is TRBV5-1 and J is TRBJ2-1; D perhaps matches TRBD1 (5 bases). Trimming took 4 bases from V and 4 from J, leaving 9 bases between them. Germline values: CDR1 SGHRS, CDR2 YFSETQ. This CDR3 has 13 residues. This CDR3 is CASSKYRYNEQFF. In DNA, the CDR3 is TGCGCCAGCAGCAAATACAGGTACAATGAGCAGTTCTTC.

CDR3 DNA sequence: TGTGCCAGCAGTTTAAGGGGCACCTCGATGGGCAATCAGCCCCAGCATTTT. Translation gives CASSLRGTSMGNQPQHF. The chain links TRBV28 to TRBJ1-5; tentatively, D is TRBD1 (5 bases). The germline V gene encodes CDR1 MDHEN and CDR2 SYDVKM. Trimming removed 2 bases from V and 2 bases from J, with 16 bases in between. This CDR3 spans 17 amino acids.

This rearrangement joins TRBV10-2 to TRBJ1-5; D is undetermined. Germline-derived CDR1 and CDR2 are WSHSY and SAAADI. The CDR3 is made up of 15 amino acids. Trimming stripped 1 base from V and 0 bases from J, with 7 bases between. The CDR3 spells CASSEFISSNQPQHF. The DNA for the CDR3 is TGCGCCAGCAGTGAGTTTATCAGTAGCAATCAGCCCCAGCATTTT.

The chain links TRBV7-9 to TRBJ2-1, with D perhaps matching TRBD2 (5 bases). The V gene's germline CDR1 is SEHNR and CDR2 FQNEAQ (reference sequence). The V end was cut by 5 bases, the J end by 2 bases, with 13 bases between. CDR3 length: 15 amino acids. The CDR3 reads CASSAAGGPYNEQFF. As DNA, the CDR3 is TGTGCCAGCAGCGCCGCAGGAGGCCCCTACAATGAGCAGTTCTTC.

This clone was detected only once. The V gene is TRBV30, the J gene TRBJ2-1, with 9 bases that match TRBD2. Germline V gene data show CDR1 as GTSNPN and CDR2 as SVGIG (reference sequence). With V trimmed by 0 bases and J by 8 bases, 14 bases remained unmatched. This CDR3 is 17 amino acids long. The DNA of the CDR3 is TGTGCCTGGAGTGTTCCGCTAGCGGGATTATTGGGGGATGAGCAGTTCTTC. It translates to CAWSVPLAGLLGDEQFF.

This chain uses TRBV30 with TRBJ2-6; D possibly corresponds to TRBD1 (6 bases). The CDR3 is 19 residues long. Trimming removed 4 bases at V and 2 bases at J, with 24 bases between. The germline CDR1 and CDR2 sequences are GTSNPN and SVGIG (reference sequence). CDR3 coding DNA: TGTGCCTGGAAGCCCCAGGGACGGCAGGGGAAAACTGGGGCCAACGTCCTGACTTTC. It encodes CAWKPQGRQGKTGANVLTF.

This clone was recorded a few times. The chain is built from TRBV9 and TRBJ1-1; tentative D call: TRBD1 (6 bases). V shed 4 bases and J shed 3 bases, with 13 bases lying between them. The CDR3 consists of 14 residues. The germline V gene encodes CDR1 SGDLS and CDR2 YYNGEE. CDR3 in amino acids: CASSPRGGDTEAFF. CDR3 nucleotides: TGTGCCAGCAGCCCGAGGGGGGGGGACACTGAAGCTTTCTTT.

J is TRBJ1-1 and V is TRBV14, with 10 bases lining up with TRBD1. CDR1 and CDR2 from the germline V gene are SGHDN and FVKESK. The V segment lost 4 bases and the J segment 10 bases; nucleotides outside the gene matches: 9. CDR3 size: 14 residues. As DNA, the CDR3 is TGTGCCAGCAGCCCCTTGGACAGGGGGGAGAGAGCTTTCTTT. Its protein product is CASSPLDRGERAFF.